Presented here are 21 T cell receptor beta chains from one specimen sequenced in a study of T cell responses to AZD1222 COVID-19 vaccine. This table comes from immunoSEQ multiplex PCR, and its TCRdb copy is limited to in-frame clones, with some not included. The sample lists around 160,000 clones, about 90% occurring once. The sample was peripheral blood, taken on day 0 of AZD1222 vaccination. The source is an adult in good health.

The chain couples TRBV11-3 to TRBJ2-5, with D perhaps TRBD1 (6 bases). The germline CDR1 and CDR2 sequences are SGHNT and YENEEA. V was trimmed by 5 bases and J by 7 bases, leaving 11 bases between them. This CDR3 contains 12 residues. The CDR3 DNA reads TGTGCCAGCAGCCAACCCAGGGGGACCCAGTACTTC. This encodes CASSQPRGTQYF.

This chain joins TRBV12-3 or TRBV12-4 and TRBJ2-2; D is unresolved. V lost 7 bases, J lost 3 bases, and 6 bases lay in between. The CDR3 has 12 residues. The CDR3, as DNA: TGTGCCAGCACCTCGGACACCGGGGAGCTGTTTTTT. Protein product: CASTSDTGELFF.

The rearrangement joins TRBV28 to TRBJ1-6; weak D call: TRBD1 (6 bases). Per germline, CDR1 MDHEN and CDR2 SYDVKM. Trimming took off 2 bases at V and 3 bases at J, with 11 bases between the two ends. The CDR3 is 16 residues long. CDR3 nucleotides: TGTGCCAGCAGTTTAGTCGGGACATTCTATAATTCACCCCTCCACTTT. Translation gives CASSLVGTFYNSPLHF.

The chain links TRBV9 to TRBJ1-1; 7 bases are a match to TRBD1. The CDR3 is 15 residues long. The V gene's germline CDR1 is SGDLS and CDR2 YYNGEE. Unmatched junction bases numbered 7, after V lost 4 bases and J lost 1 base. CDR3 coding DNA: TGTGCCAGCAGCCCTGGAGACAGGGCGAACACTGAAGCTTTCTTT. It codes for CASSPGDRANTEAFF. The full variable domain, its missing parts supplied by reference TRBV9 and TRBJ1-1, is DSGVTQTPKHLITATGQRVTLRCSPRSGDLSVYWYQQSLDQGLQFLIQYYNGEERAKGNILERFSAQQFPDLHSELNLSSLELGDSALYFCASSPGDRANTEAFFGQGTRLTVV.

The chain employs TRBV4-1 and TRBJ2-1, with no clear D. Germline-derived CDR1 and CDR2 are MGHRA and YSYEKL. This CDR3 has 12 amino acids. Trimming cost V 4 bases and J 10 bases, with 11 bases left between them. CDR3 loop: CASSLPPREQFF. CDR3 nucleotides: TGCGCCAGCAGCCTCCCCCCGCGGGAGCAGTTCTTC.

This clone was seen more than once but under ten times. The rearrangement joins TRBV28 to TRBJ1-2; D may be TRBD1 (6 bases). CDR3 length equals 14 residues. Between the trimmed V and J ends, which lost 2 bases and 6 bases, there was a span of 13 bases. CDR1 and CDR2 from the germline V gene are MDHEN and SYDVKM. The CDR3 spells CASSLPGASDGYTF. The CDR3 DNA follows: TGTGCCAGCAGTTTACCGGGGGCGAGCGATGGCTACACCTTC.

The CDR3: CASSQDHGGSYEQYF. The CDR3 nucleotides read TGCGCCAGCAGCCAAGATCACGGCGGTTCCTACGAGCAGTACTTC. The genes are TRBV4-3 and TRBJ2-7; D is unclear. The germline V gene encodes CDR1 LGHNA and CDR2 YSLEER. Between the trimmed V and J ends, which lost 0 bases and 1 base, there was a span of 10 bases. The CDR3 totals 15 residues.

V usage is TRBV6-5 and J usage is TRBJ2-3; no clear D gene. Between the trimmed V and J ends, which lost 0 bases and 1 base, there was a span of 5 bases. Germline assignment: CDR1 MNHEY and CDR2 SVGAGI. This CDR3 contains 14 residues. CDR3 sequence (DNA): TGTGCCAGCAGTTACTCGGCCGGCACAGATACGCAGTATTTT. Translation gives CASSYSAGTDTQYF.

This clone was found once. The rearrangement joins TRBV2 to TRBJ2-5, with D unresolved. There are 13 residues in the CDR3. CDR1 and CDR2 (germline): SNHLY, FYNNEI. Trimming shortened V by 10 bases and J by 1 base, and 13 bases separated the two germline ends. The chain's CDR3 is CATSGRAQETQYF. CDR3 coding DNA: TGTGCCACCTCCGGACGGGCCCAAGAGACCCAGTACTTC.

The V gene is TRBV7-2, the J gene TRBJ2-1; 8 bases agree with TRBD1. The V and J ends lost 2 bases and 4 bases, in that order; junction bases with no gene match: 4. Germline V CDR1 and CDR2: SGHTA, FQGNSA. The CDR3 runs to 15 residues. The CDR3 is CASSLNRGIYNEQFF. In nucleotides, the CDR3 is TGTGCCAGCAGCTTAAACAGGGGGATATACAATGAGCAGTTCTTC.

The chain carries TRBV7-9 and TRBJ2-5; D ambiguous. Trimming removed 2 bases at V and 4 bases at J, with 2 bases between. Germline V gene lookup returns CDR1 SEHNR and CDR2 FQNEAQ (reference sequence). The CDR3 spans 11 residues. CDR3 protein: CASSLTETQYF. In DNA form, the CDR3 reads TGTGCCAGCAGCTTAACAGAGACCCAGTACTTC.

J is TRBJ1-5 and V is TRBV5-1; D is unresolved. The CDR3 covers 14 residues. The germline CDR1 and CDR2 sequences are SGHRS and YFSETQ. The V gene lost 0 bases and the J gene lost 3 bases, with 7 bases spanning the gap. CDR3 loop: CASSLGEYNQPQHF. CDR3 DNA: TGCGCCAGCAGCTTGGGGGAGTACAATCAGCCCCAGCATTTT.

The chain employs TRBV5-6 and TRBJ2-1; 10 positions agree with TRBD2. The V gene's germline CDR1 is SGHDT and CDR2 YYEEEE. The CDR3 is 16 amino acids. V lost 4 bases and J lost 0; bases outside the gene matches: 4. CDR3 loop: CASSGSGGSSYNEQFF. As DNA, the CDR3 is TGTGCCAGCAGCGGTAGCGGGGGGTCCTCCTACAATGAGCAGTTCTTC.

This clone was detected only a few times. The chain couples TRBV19 to TRBJ1-2, with D uncertain. The germline V gene encodes CDR1 LNHDA and CDR2 SQIVND (reference sequence). The CDR3 totals 11 residues. Trimming stripped 4 bases from V and 5 bases from J, with 5 bases between. The CDR3: CASSRAYGYTF. The CDR3 coding sequence is TGTGCCAGTAGTAGGGCATATGGCTACACCTTC.

V is TRBV4-1 and J is TRBJ1-6; tentatively, D is TRBD1 (5 bases). In germline, CDR1 is MGHRA, CDR2 YSYEKL. The V gene lost 0 bases and the J gene lost 10 bases, with 7 bases spanning the gap. The CDR3 is 13 amino acids. This CDR3 is CASSQDWGSPLHF. DNA of the CDR3: TGCGCCAGCAGCCAAGATTGGGGCTCACCCCTCCACTTT.

This clone was seen once. This rearrangement joins TRBV19 to TRBJ2-1, with D possibly matching TRBD1 (5 bases). The CDR3 spans 12 residues. The V end was cut by 5 bases, the J end by 8 bases, with 10 bases between. Germline V gene data show CDR1 as LNHDA and CDR2 as SQIVND (reference sequence). CDR3 sequence: CASSSGLHEQFF. The DNA for the CDR3 is TGTGCCAGTAGTTCAGGGTTGCATGAGCAGTTCTTC.

The chain couples TRBV10-3 to TRBJ2-1; a weak D match, TRBD1 (6 bases). The CDR3 is made up of 16 amino acids. Trimming pared 7 bases from V and 3 bases from J, leaving 19 bases between. Germline CDR1 is ENHRY and CDR2 is SYGVKD. CDR3 sequence: CAITKFPKQGYNEQFF. The CDR3 coding sequence is TGTGCCATCACAAAATTTCCTAAACAGGGCTACAATGAGCAGTTCTTC.

The chain combines TRBV4-3 with TRBJ1-5, with D unclear. The V gene lost 0 bases and the J gene lost 7 bases, with 22 bases spanning the gap. This CDR3 is built from 18 residues. Looked up from germline, CDR1 is LGHNA and CDR2 is YSLEER. This CDR3 reads CASSQDLGEGPPYQPQHF. CDR3 nucleotides: TGCGCCAGCAGCCAAGATTTAGGCGAAGGGCCTCCCTACCAGCCCCAGCATTTT.

The chain employs TRBV3-1 (or the pseudogene TRBV3-2) and TRBJ2-5; D possibly matches TRBD1 or TRBD2 (5 bases each). V lost 11 bases and J lost 5, with 15 bases in between. The CDR3 length is 12 residues. The germline V gene encodes CDR1 LGHDT and CDR2 YNNKEL (reference sequence). CDR3 sequence reads: CAASFWGETQYF. For the CDR3, the DNA is TGTGCCGCTTCGTTTTGGGGGGAGACCCAGTACTTC.

The CDR3 DNA reads TGTGCCAGCAGCGTAGGCGGCAGTGTCTATGGCTACACCTTC. Protein product: CASSVGGSVYGYTF. The J gene is TRBJ1-2, the V gene TRBV9; no definite D call. The CDR3 length is 14 residues. Deletions cut 0 bases from V and 4 bases from J, with 10 bases between. Per germline, CDR1 SGDLS and CDR2 YYNGEE.

The V gene is TRBV6-1, the J gene TRBJ2-7, with 9 bases that match TRBD1. The CDR3 is made up of 14 amino acids. With 2 bases clipped from V and 3 bases from J, the junction kept 2 bases outside the gene matches. Germline assignment: CDR1 MNHNS and CDR2 SASEGT. The CDR3 nucleotides read TGTGCCAGCAGTGAAACAGGGGGCGTCTACGAGCAGTACTTC. It encodes CASSETGGVYEQYF.